Listed below are T cell receptor beta chains from one sample, sequenced in a study of blood T cell repertoires in COVID-19. TCRdb's copy holds only in-frame clones and misses some; the assay was immunoSEQ multiplex PCR. Of around 72,000 clones in the sample, 80% to 85% were seen once. The specimen sequenced was peripheral blood. The receptors derive from a woman aged 55-70 years with acute or convalescent COVID-19. Each CDR3 is given with its conserved first and last residue. D genes are given only for firm matches. Clone size is shown for a subset of rows, as once, few, many or a class of expanded clone.

abundance: .; j_gene: TRBJ2-2; d_gene: TRBD2; v_gene: TRBV7-3; CDR3nt: TGTGCCAGCAGCCCTTCTGCGGGGGGGCTTACCGGGGAGCTGTTTTTT; CDR3aa: CASSPSAGGLTGELFF
abundance: .; j_gene: TRBJ2-2; d_gene: .; v_gene: TRBV19; CDR3nt: TGTGCCAGTAGTGGTCCACAGGGCGGGGAGCTGTTTTTT; CDR3aa: CASSGPQGGELFF
abundance: .; j_gene: TRBJ2-7; d_gene: TRBD2; v_gene: TRBV6-2/TRBV6-3; CDR3nt: TGTGCCAGCAGTAACCCCCCAGGTTCAGCGGGGGCTTTCTCCTACGAGCAGTACTTC; CDR3aa: CASSNPPGSAGAFSYEQYF
abundance: .; j_gene: TRBJ2-1; d_gene: TRBD2; v_gene: TRBV7-3; CDR3nt: TGTGCCAGCAGACCTTGGGGAACTAGCGGGAGAACGAATGAGCAGTTCTTC; CDR3aa: CASRPWGTSGRTNEQFF
abundance: .; j_gene: TRBJ2-3; d_gene: TRBD2; v_gene: TRBV7-2; CDR3nt: TGTGCCAGCAGCTTAGGTGGCGGGGGGGCATTCATAGATACGCAGTATTTT; CDR3aa: CASSLGGGGAFIDTQYF
abundance: few; j_gene: TRBJ1-2; d_gene: TRBD1; v_gene: TRBV6-5; CDR3nt: TGTGCCAGCAGTCTGGGGACAGGGGTATCTGGCTACACCTTC; CDR3aa: CASSLGTGVSGYTF
abundance: .; j_gene: TRBJ2-1; d_gene: TRBD1; v_gene: TRBV2; CDR3nt: TGTGCCAGCAGTGATTTGGGACAGGGGGTCTACAATGAGCAGTTCTTC; CDR3aa: CASSDLGQGVYNEQFF
abundance: .; j_gene: TRBJ1-5; d_gene: TRBD1; v_gene: TRBV6-5; CDR3nt: TGTGCCAGCTCTAGGACAGGGAACAATCAGCCCCAGCATTTT; CDR3aa: CASSRTGNNQPQHF
abundance: .; j_gene: TRBJ1-6; d_gene: TRBD1; v_gene: TRBV6-5; CDR3nt: TGTGCCAGCAGCCCCAGACAGGGCGCCGGTTCACCCCTCCACTTT; CDR3aa: CASSPRQGAGSPLHF
abundance: .; j_gene: TRBJ2-7; d_gene: TRBD1; v_gene: TRBV11-2; CDR3nt: TGTGCCAGCAGCTTATCCCCGACAGGGGCCTACGAGCAGTACTTC; CDR3aa: CASSLSPTGAYEQYF
abundance: .; j_gene: TRBJ1-6; d_gene: .; v_gene: TRBV9; CDR3nt: TGTGCCAGCAGCGTAGAACAGTATAATTCACCCCTCCACTTT; CDR3aa: CASSVEQYNSPLHF
abundance: .; j_gene: TRBJ1-5; d_gene: .; v_gene: TRBV19; CDR3nt: TGTGCCAGTAGAATCGTAGGAGGCCGGCAGCCCCAGCATTTT; CDR3aa: CASRIVGGRQPQHF
abundance: .; j_gene: TRBJ1-5; d_gene: TRBD1; v_gene: TRBV2; CDR3nt: TGTGCCAGCAGGCCGGAGGGGGCCCGGAATCAGCCCCAGCATTTT; CDR3aa: CASRPEGARNQPQHF
abundance: .; j_gene: TRBJ2-7; d_gene: TRBD2; v_gene: TRBV5-1; CDR3nt: TGCGCCAGCAGCTCTCTAGCGGGGGGTGGAGAGCAGTACTTC; CDR3aa: CASSSLAGGGEQYF
abundance: many; j_gene: TRBJ1-1; d_gene: .; v_gene: TRBV4-1; CDR3nt: TGCGCCAGCAGCCAAGATGCCGATTGGCGGACTGAAGCTTTCTTT; CDR3aa: CASSQDADWRTEAFF
abundance: .; j_gene: TRBJ2-3; d_gene: TRBD2; v_gene: TRBV15; CDR3nt: TGTGCCACCGGCCTAGCGGGCGTCACAGATACGCAGTATTTT; CDR3aa: CATGLAGVTDTQYF
abundance: .; j_gene: TRBJ1-3; d_gene: .; v_gene: TRBV3-1/TRBV3-2; CDR3nt: TGTGCCAGCCACGGGGAGGCCTCTGGAAACACCATATATTTT; CDR3aa: CASHGEASGNTIYF
abundance: .; j_gene: TRBJ2-3; d_gene: .; v_gene: TRBV19; CDR3nt: TGTGCCAGTAGTATCCAGGGGTCCGAGGATACGCAGTATTTT; CDR3aa: CASSIQGSEDTQYF
abundance: .; j_gene: TRBJ1-2; d_gene: TRBD1; v_gene: TRBV18; CDR3nt: TGTGCCAGCTCACCGAGGGCAGGGGGAGTGTTTGGCTACACCTTC; CDR3aa: CASSPRAGGVFGYTF
abundance: .; j_gene: TRBJ1-1; d_gene: TRBD1; v_gene: TRBV5-1; CDR3nt: TGCGCCAGCAGCCTGGGACAGGGATTTGGGAACACTGAAGCTTTCTTT; CDR3aa: CASSLGQGFGNTEAFF
abundance: .; j_gene: TRBJ1-2; d_gene: TRBD1; v_gene: TRBV6-1; CDR3nt: TGTGCCAGCAGTGAAACGCAGGGGGCTCAATATGGCTACACCTTC; CDR3aa: CASSETQGAQYGYTF
abundance: .; j_gene: TRBJ2-3; d_gene: TRBD2; v_gene: TRBV4-1; CDR3nt: TGCGCCAGCAGCCACCGAATACTAGCGTTGGGCACAGATACGCAGTATTTT; CDR3aa: CASSHRILALGTDTQYF
abundance: .; j_gene: TRBJ2-7; d_gene: .; v_gene: TRBV7-9; CDR3nt: TGTGCCAGCAGCTATGCCCCGCGGGGCTACGAGCAGTACTTC; CDR3aa: CASSYAPRGYEQYF
abundance: .; j_gene: TRBJ1-5; d_gene: TRBD1; v_gene: TRBV6-5; CDR3nt: TGTGCCAGCATTAGGACAGGGGAAAGCAATCAGCCCCAGCATTTT; CDR3aa: CASIRTGESNQPQHF
abundance: .; j_gene: TRBJ1-4; d_gene: TRBD1; v_gene: TRBV5-5; CDR3nt: TGTGCCAGCAGCCTCCGCAGGGGGTGGACTAATGAAAAACTGTTTTTT; CDR3aa: CASSLRRGWTNEKLFF
abundance: .; j_gene: TRBJ1-1; d_gene: TRBD1; v_gene: TRBV5-1; CDR3nt: TGCGCCAGCAGCTTGGAGGGACAGGGAGAAGCTTTCTTT; CDR3aa: CASSLEGQGEAFF
abundance: .; j_gene: TRBJ1-6; d_gene: TRBD1; v_gene: TRBV27; CDR3nt: TGTGCCAGCAGTTTGGAGACACAGGGGAATAGGTCACCCCTCCACTTT; CDR3aa: CASSLETQGNRSPLHF
abundance: .; j_gene: TRBJ1-2; d_gene: TRBD1; v_gene: TRBV15; CDR3nt: TGTGCCACCAGCAGACCGGGACAGGGGGGCTATGGCTACACCTTC; CDR3aa: CATSRPGQGGYGYTF
abundance: .; j_gene: TRBJ1-4; d_gene: .; v_gene: TRBV6-4; CDR3nt: TGTGCCAGCAGTGACTTGTCAGGGTTCGGTGAAAAACTGTTTTTT; CDR3aa: CASSDLSGFGEKLFF
abundance: .; j_gene: TRBJ2-7; d_gene: .; v_gene: TRBV19; CDR3nt: TGTGCCAGTAGTATCGCCCTAGGCTATTCCTACGAGCAGTACTTC; CDR3aa: CASSIALGYSYEQYF
abundance: many; j_gene: TRBJ1-4; d_gene: TRBD1; v_gene: TRBV9; CDR3nt: TGTGCCAGCAGCGGGTCATTCCCCGGGACAGGGAATGAAAAACTGTTTTTT; CDR3aa: CASSGSFPGTGNEKLFF
abundance: .; j_gene: TRBJ1-1; d_gene: .; v_gene: TRBV6-1; CDR3nt: TGTGCCAGCAGTGAAGGCCGTCCCCGGTTGACTGAAGCTTTCTTT; CDR3aa: CASSEGRPRLTEAFF
abundance: .; j_gene: TRBJ2-7; d_gene: .; v_gene: TRBV19; CDR3nt: TGTGCCAGTAGCCTGGGGGCGAGCTACGAGCAGTACTTC; CDR3aa: CASSLGASYEQYF
abundance: .; j_gene: TRBJ1-6; d_gene: .; v_gene: TRBV20-1; CDR3nt: TGCAGTGCTAGTGGGGGGGTGAATTCACCCCTCCACTTT; CDR3aa: CSASGGVNSPLHF
abundance: .; j_gene: TRBJ1-6; d_gene: .; v_gene: TRBV7-5; CDR3nt: TGTGTCAGAAGCCTCCCGGCGGGCGAGTTCCCTGGGAATTCACCCCTCCACTTT; CDR3aa: CVRSLPAGEFPGNSPLHF
abundance: few; j_gene: TRBJ1-2; d_gene: .; v_gene: TRBV7-9; CDR3nt: TGTGCCAGCAGCCCCCCGGGAGGGACCTATGGCTACACCTTC; CDR3aa: CASSPPGGTYGYTF
abundance: .; j_gene: TRBJ1-1; d_gene: .; v_gene: TRBV15; CDR3nt: TGTGCCACCAGCAGAGTAGATCGGGCTGAGGGCACTGAAGCTTTCTTT; CDR3aa: CATSRVDRAEGTEAFF
abundance: .; j_gene: TRBJ2-7; d_gene: TRBD1; v_gene: TRBV10-2; CDR3nt: TGCGCCAGTTCGGACAGGTCCTACGAGCAGTACTTC; CDR3aa: CASSDRSYEQYF
abundance: .; j_gene: TRBJ2-3; d_gene: .; v_gene: TRBV3-1/TRBV3-2; CDR3nt: TGTGCCAGCAGCCCGCGAGGGGGGGGCGAGGTCTCCACAGATACGCAGTATTTT; CDR3aa: CASSPRGGGEVSTDTQYF
abundance: few; j_gene: TRBJ2-3; d_gene: .; v_gene: TRBV5-5; CDR3nt: TGTGCCAGCAGCTTGTTGAGAGATACGCAGTATTTT; CDR3aa: CASSLLRDTQYF
abundance: .; j_gene: TRBJ2-7; d_gene: .; v_gene: TRBV2; CDR3nt: TGTGCCAGCAGTGAAAGCGGCAAGAGCTCCTACGAGCAGTACTTC; CDR3aa: CASSESGKSSYEQYF
abundance: .; j_gene: TRBJ1-2; d_gene: TRBD1; v_gene: TRBV18; CDR3nt: TGTGCCAGCTCACCCGAACAGGGGGGAAACTATGGCTACACCTTC; CDR3aa: CASSPEQGGNYGYTF
abundance: .; j_gene: TRBJ2-7; d_gene: TRBD2; v_gene: TRBV7-2; CDR3nt: TGTGCCAGCTCAACAAGCGGGATCTACGAGCAGTACTTC; CDR3aa: CASSTSGIYEQYF
abundance: .; j_gene: TRBJ1-3; d_gene: TRBD1; v_gene: TRBV23-1; CDR3nt: TGCGCCAGCAGTCAATCGATGGGACAGGGGGCTGGAAACACCATATATTTT; CDR3aa: CASSQSMGQGAGNTIYF
abundance: .; j_gene: TRBJ2-5; d_gene: TRBD1; v_gene: TRBV5-1; CDR3nt: TGCGCCAGCAGCCCTGAGGGGGCAGGAGAGACCCAGTACTTC; CDR3aa: CASSPEGAGETQYF
abundance: .; j_gene: TRBJ1-3; d_gene: TRBD1; v_gene: TRBV6-1; CDR3nt: TGTGCCAGCAGTGGAACAGGGGCCAAGTGGGGAAACACCATATATTTT; CDR3aa: CASSGTGAKWGNTIYF
abundance: .; j_gene: TRBJ2-3; d_gene: TRBD2; v_gene: TRBV9; CDR3nt: TGTGCCAGCAGCTACGGGGGGGCCCTAGGGGATACGCAGTATTTT; CDR3aa: CASSYGGALGDTQYF
abundance: .; j_gene: TRBJ1-1; d_gene: TRBD1; v_gene: TRBV7-2; CDR3nt: TGTGCCAGCGGGAACAGGGGCCTTGAAGCTTTCTTT; CDR3aa: CASGNRGLEAFF
abundance: .; j_gene: TRBJ1-2; d_gene: .; v_gene: TRBV2; CDR3nt: TGTGCCAGCAGTGACGAGGCGGTCTATGGCTACACCTTC; CDR3aa: CASSDEAVYGYTF
abundance: .; j_gene: TRBJ1-1; d_gene: .; v_gene: TRBV6-6; CDR3nt: TGTGCCAGCAGTCGTCCAGCAGGTCGACGAACGATGAACACTGAAGCTTTCTTT; CDR3aa: CASSRPAGRRTMNTEAFF
abundance: few; j_gene: TRBJ2-2; d_gene: .; v_gene: TRBV5-1; CDR3nt: TGCGCCAGCAGCTTGGCTAGCGTCCGCCCCGGGGAGCTGTTTTTT; CDR3aa: CASSLASVRPGELFF
abundance: once; j_gene: TRBJ2-7; d_gene: .; v_gene: TRBV3-1/TRBV3-2; CDR3nt: TGTGCCAGCAGCCAAGGACCGGGCTCTGCGGGCGAGCAGTACTTC; CDR3aa: CASSQGPGSAGEQYF